The 13 T cell receptor beta chains listed next were all sequenced from one sample in a study of blood T cell repertoires in COVID-19. Assay: immunoSEQ multiplex PCR; the TCRdb copy retains only in-frame clones and omits some. The repertoire consists of about 330,000 clones, with approximately 88% occurring once and the leading ten covering about 6.8%. Sequencing was carried out using peripheral blood. The receptors stem from a man aged 18 to 29 who had recovered from COVID-19.

This chain links TRBV14 with TRBJ2-3; 12 positions match TRBD1. Trimming at V came to 4 bases and at J to 4 bases, leaving 3 bases not matched to a gene. CDR3 size: 15 residues. CDR1 SGHDN and CDR2 FVKESK come from the germline V gene. CDR3 sequence reads: CASSPGQGASDTQYF. CDR3 DNA: TGTGCCAGCAGCCCGGGACAGGGGGCCTCAGATACGCAGTATTTT.

V is TRBV7-9 and J is TRBJ2-1; tentative D call: TRBD1 (6 bases). There are 13 residues in the CDR3. Looked up from germline, CDR1 is SEHNR and CDR2 is FQNEAQ (reference sequence). Deletions cut 6 bases from V and 5 bases from J, with 11 bases between. CDR3 sequence reads: CASRGWTDNEQFF. The CDR3 DNA is TGTGCCAGCAGGGGATGGACAGACAATGAGCAGTTCTTC.

The V call is TRBV7-2, the J call TRBJ2-3, with 12 bases fitting TRBD2. CDR3 length: 17 residues. Germline loops: CDR1 SGHTA, CDR2 FQGNSA. V dropped 5 bases and J dropped 4; count of bases not matched to a gene: 10. The CDR3 sequence is CASSIRLAGAGADTQYF. The CDR3 region has the DNA TGTGCCAGCAGCATCAGACTAGCGGGGGCCGGGGCAGATACGCAGTATTTT.

The V call is TRBV3-1 (or the pseudogene TRBV3-2), the J call TRBJ2-2, with D perhaps matching TRBD1 (5 bases). CDR3 length: 13 amino acids. CDR1 is LGHDT and CDR2 is YNNKEL in the germline V gene (reference sequence). V lost 4 bases and J lost 6, with 9 bases in between. The CDR3 here is CASSPARAGELFF. The DNA of the CDR3 is TGTGCCAGCAGCCCCGCCAGGGCCGGGGAGCTGTTTTTT.

This clone appeared once. The chain employs TRBV7-2 and TRBJ2-5; 7 positions agree with TRBD2. After removal of 1 base from V and 4 bases from J, the junction contained 6 bases not matched to a gene. The CDR3 spans 15 residues. Germline V CDR1 and CDR2: SGHTA, FQGNSA. The CDR3 sequence is CASSLVRGGRETQYF. In nucleotides, the CDR3 is TGTGCCAGCAGCTTAGTACGCGGCGGGAGAGAGACCCAGTACTTC.

The chain links TRBV2 to TRBJ1-1; D ambiguous. Germline V gene data show CDR1 as SNHLY and CDR2 as FYNNEI. The V gene lost 6 bases and the J gene lost 8 bases, with 10 bases spanning the gap. This CDR3 is built from 11 residues. CDR3 nucleotides: TGTGCCAGCAGGGTACCCACAGAAGCTTTCTTT. This gives the protein CASRVPTEAFF.

The chain recombines TRBV30 with TRBJ1-5; 7 bases are shared with TRBD1. The CDR3 totals 13 residues. The J segment lost 5 bases and the V segment lost 1 base, leaving 2 bases of the junction unmatched. Germline V gene data show CDR1 as GTSNPN and CDR2 as SVGIG (reference sequence). Here the CDR3 reads CAWSEGGHQPQHF. As DNA, the CDR3 is TGTGCCTGGAGTGAAGGGGGCCATCAGCCCCAGCATTTT.

The J gene is TRBJ1-2, the V gene TRBV6-5; 10 bases are a match to TRBD1. The V segment lost 0 bases and the J segment 9 bases; nucleotides outside the gene matches: 10. This CDR3 has 16 amino acids. Per germline, CDR1 MNHEY and CDR2 SVGAGI. The CDR3 spells CASSYSWTGGGFSYTF. DNA for the CDR3: TGTGCCAGCAGTTACTCATGGACAGGGGGTGGGTTTAGCTACACCTTC.

The V gene is TRBV7-9, the J gene TRBJ2-7; TRBD2 matches 10 bases. The CDR3 is 17 amino acids. The germline gives CDR1 SEHNR, CDR2 FQNEAQ (reference sequence). Trimming removed 2 bases from V and 5 bases from J; junction bases left unmatched: 12. In nucleotides, the CDR3 is TGTGCCAGCAGCTTAAGTAGCGGGGGGTACAACCCCCACGAGCAGTACTTC. Residues: CASSLSSGGYNPHEQYF.

The chain is built from TRBV29-1 and TRBJ2-7; D gene ambiguous. Trimming cost V 5 bases and J 1 base, with 9 bases left between them. The germline V gene has CDR1 SQVTM and CDR2 ANQGSEA. CDR3 size: 12 residues. The CDR3 DNA follows: TGCAGCGTTAAAACAGAGTCCTACGAGCAGTACTTC. Translation: CSVKTESYEQYF.

The chain is built from TRBV27 and TRBJ1-3; D gene uncertain. Germline CDR1 and CDR2: MNHEY and SMNVEV (reference sequence). Deletions cut 5 bases from V and 4 bases from J, with 18 bases between. The CDR3 has 16 amino acids. The CDR3, as DNA: TGTGCCAGCAGTCCTCTCCCGACAACTCTAGGAAACACCATATATTTT. Amino acid sequence: CASSPLPTTLGNTIYF.

The chain carries TRBV4-1 and TRBJ2-2; D gene unclear. CDR1 is MGHRA and CDR2 is YSYEKL in the germline V gene. This CDR3 is built from 15 residues. V gave up 0 bases and J gave up 2 bases, with 7 bases separating them. In nucleotides, the CDR3 is TGCGCCAGCAGCCAAGAGGCCCTCAACACCGGGGAGCTGTTTTTT. The encoded protein is CASSQEALNTGELFF.

V and J are TRBV27 and TRBJ1-4; 8 bases are a match to TRBD1. Germline assignment: CDR1 MNHEY and CDR2 SMNVEV (reference sequence). The junction had 2 bases not matched to a gene; V was cut back by 2 bases and J by 0 bases. The CDR3 is 16 residues long. DNA of the CDR3: TGTGCCAGCAGTTTAAGGGACAGGACAACTAATGAAAAACTGTTTTTT. This encodes CASSLRDRTTNEKLFF.